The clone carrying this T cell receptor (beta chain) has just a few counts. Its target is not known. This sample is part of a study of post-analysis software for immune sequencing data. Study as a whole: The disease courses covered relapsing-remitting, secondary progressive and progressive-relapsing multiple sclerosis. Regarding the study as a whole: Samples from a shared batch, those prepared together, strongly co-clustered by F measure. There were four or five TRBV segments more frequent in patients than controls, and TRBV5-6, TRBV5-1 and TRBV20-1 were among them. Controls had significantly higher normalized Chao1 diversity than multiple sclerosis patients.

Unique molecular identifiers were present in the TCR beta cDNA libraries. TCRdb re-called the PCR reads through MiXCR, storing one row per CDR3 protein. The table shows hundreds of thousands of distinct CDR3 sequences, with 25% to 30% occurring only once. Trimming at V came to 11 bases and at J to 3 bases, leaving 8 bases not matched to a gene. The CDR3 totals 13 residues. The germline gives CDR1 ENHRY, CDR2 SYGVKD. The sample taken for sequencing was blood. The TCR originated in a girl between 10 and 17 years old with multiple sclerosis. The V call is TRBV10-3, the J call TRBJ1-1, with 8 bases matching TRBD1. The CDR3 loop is CASDRGLDTEAFF. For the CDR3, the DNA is TGTGCCTCAGACAGGGGTTTGGACACTGAAGCTTTCTTT.